These 3 T cell receptor beta chains were all obtained from the same sample, sequenced in a study of Graves' ophthalmopathy and Graves' hyperthyroidism. For repertoire sequencing, the TCR beta CDR3 regions were amplified from RNA transcripts. The library came from an HTBI-primed first-round RT-PCR and a second-round multiplex PCR. TCRdb redid the calling of the multiplex PCR reads with MiXCR, one entry per CDR3 protein. The sample shows 220,000 or so distinct CDR3 sequences, around a fifth of them seen only once. Sequencing was carried out using peripheral blood. The receptors were sampled from a woman aged 50 to 60 with Graves' ophthalmopathy.

This clonotype was detected many times. The gene calls are TRBV9 and TRBJ1-1; D might be TRBD1 (5 bases). The CDR3 loop spans 15 amino acids. Germline CDR1 is SGDLS and CDR2 is YYNGEE. V was pared by 2 bases and J by 1 base, with 12 bases between. DNA of the CDR3: TGTGCCAGCAGCGTGGGGCCCGTCTCGAACACTGAAGCTTTCTTT. Protein: CASSVGPVSNTEAFF. Complete variable domain (other parts from reference TRBV9 and TRBJ1-1): DSGVTQTPKHLITATGQRVTLRCSPRSGDLSVYWYQQSLDQGLQFLIQYYNGEERAKGNILERFSAQQFPDLHSELNLSSLELGDSALYFCASSVGPVSNTEAFFGQGTRLTVV.

This clonotype was observed at least ten times. The gene calls are TRBV29-1 and TRBJ1-2; D not certain. Germline assignment: CDR1 SQVTM and CDR2 ANQGSEA. The V end was cut by 2 bases, the J end by 4 bases, with 17 bases between. The CDR3 runs to 15 residues. The CDR3 loop reads CSVEFGDKGPYGYTF. In DNA form, the CDR3 reads TGCAGCGTTGAATTTGGAGACAAAGGCCCCTATGGCTACACCTTC.

This clonotype was seen at least ten times. An end of the junction differs from the germline gene, which may be a read error. The V and J genes are TRBV6-5 and TRBJ1-2, with TRBD1 matching 7 bases. The CDR3 contains 12 residues. CDR1 and CDR2 from the germline V gene are MNHEY and SVGAGI. In DNA form, the CDR3 reads TGTGCCAGCAGTTACACAGGGGTCCCCTCCCCCTTC. It codes for CASSYTGVPSPF.